Each of the 8 T cell receptor beta chains below was sequenced from the same sample in a study of T cell responses to AZD1222 COVID-19 vaccine. Clones were sequenced by immunoSEQ multiplex PCR, and TCRdb holds only the in-frame ones, with some missing. The table shows more than 150,000 clones, with roughly 88% occurring only once. The sequencing here drew on peripheral blood, taken on day 0 of AZD1222 vaccination. The receptors were sampled from an adult in good health.

The chain has TRBV11-2 and TRBJ1-2; D not resolved. V was cut by 0 bases and J by 4 bases, with 9 bases left in between. Germline V gene data show CDR1 as SGHAT and CDR2 as FQNNGV. The CDR3 is 14 amino acids. CDR3 bases: TGTGCCAGCAGCTTAGATCTGGCAGCCTATGGCTACACCTTC. It codes for CASSLDLAAYGYTF.

The CDR3 DNA reads TGTGCCAGCAGTGAAACCCGGGACAGCTCCTACAATGAGCAGTTCTTC. It codes for CASSETRDSSYNEQFF. The genes are TRBV2 and TRBJ2-1; 7 bases are a match to TRBD1. V shed 2 bases and J 0 bases; nucleotides not matched to a gene: 4. Germline CDR1 and CDR2: SNHLY and FYNNEI. This CDR3 contains 16 residues.

The rearrangement links TRBV2 to TRBJ1-5; 8 nucleotides align to TRBD1. CDR1 is SNHLY and CDR2 is FYNNEI in the germline V gene. The J segment lost 8 bases and the V segment lost 3 bases, leaving 9 bases of the junction unmatched. The CDR3 length is 15 residues. The CDR3, as DNA: TGTGCCAGCAGTGAGGTACGGACAGGGCGAGAGCCCCAGCATTTT. This encodes CASSEVRTGREPQHF.

The V call is TRBV18, the J call TRBJ1-2, with a weak D call TRBD1 (6 bases). The germline gives CDR1 KGHSH, CDR2 LQKENI. This CDR3 is built from 14 residues. The V and J ends lost 3 bases and 8 bases respectively, with 16 bases between them. The CDR3 nucleotides read TGTGCCAGCTCACCGTCCCGGGGGGCCGGCGGCTACACCTTC. It translates to CASSPSRGAGGYTF.

This clone was observed a few times. The chain joins TRBV4-1 to TRBJ1-1; 8 positions match TRBD1. The CDR3 runs to 17 residues. Germline CDR1 MGHRA, CDR2 YSYEKL. The V gene end was trimmed by 1 base and the J gene end by 6 bases; junction bases not matched to a gene: 13. The CDR3 DNA is TGCGCCAGCAGCCAAGCGATCAGGGGGCGGGGAAATGCTGAAGCTTTCTTT. Amino acids: CASSQAIRGRGNAEAFF.

The CDR3, as DNA: TGTGCCAGCACAGGGGGCTTCGGGGCAGATACGCAGTATTTT. Translation: CASTGGFGADTQYF. The rearrangement links TRBV28 to TRBJ2-3; 8 bases are shared with TRBD1. The CDR3 sequence is 14 residues long. V lost 7 bases, J lost 4 bases, and 7 bases stayed unmatched. Germline values: CDR1 MDHEN, CDR2 SYDVKM.

The genes are TRBV7-9 and TRBJ1-2; possibly TRBD1 for D (5 bases). V lost 5 bases, J lost 4 bases, and 8 bases lay in between. The germline CDR1 and CDR2 sequences are SEHNR and FQNEAQ (reference sequence). The CDR3 is 12 amino acids. CDR3: CASSVDTYGYTF. CDR3 in DNA: TGTGCCAGCAGCGTGGACACCTATGGCTACACCTTC.

This chain connects TRBV10-2 to TRBJ2-7; 7 bases fit TRBD2. The V segment lost 7 bases and the J segment 6 bases; nucleotides outside the gene matches: 12. Germline V lookup: CDR1 WSHSY, CDR2 SAAADI. The CDR3 spans 14 residues. The CDR3 loop reads CASTRRGVLGEQYF. As DNA, the CDR3 is TGCGCCAGCACTCGACGGGGGGTGCTTGGCGAGCAGTACTTC.